What follows is one TCR beta chain and its context. In the source study's methods: How many nucleated cells were present was estimated from reference gene primer amplification. The data were produced by immunoSEQ multiplex PCR, yet TCRdb's version contains in-frame clones alone and is incomplete. D and trimming were read from the DNA, whereas the V and J calls and clone size are those reported in that table. Among approximately 230,000 clones listed, 70% to 90% were seen once. The CDR3 loop spans 11 amino acids. Trimming stripped 6 bases from V and 12 bases from J, with 15 bases between. CDR1 DFQATT and CDR2 SNEGSKA come from the germline V gene (reference sequence). The data stem from a study of blood T cell repertoires in COVID-19. Study information: Whether acute or convalescent, the COVID-19 samples came from the United States, Italy and Spain. Sample material is recorded as cDNA or gDNA derived from T cells, B-cell-depleted T cells, or PBMCs.

The chain uses TRBV20-1 and TRBJ1-5; D might be TRBD1 (6 bases). Sequenced input: peripheral blood. This TCR derives from a man younger than 35 with active or convalescent COVID-19. The CDR3 DNA is TGCAGTGCCCCCAGGGGCGGCTTCCAGCATTTT. It translates to CSAPRGGFQHF.